The 27 T cell receptor beta chains in this list originate from one sample, sequenced in a study of cytomegalovirus exposure and HLA in healthy donors. This PCR relied on a set of 60 Vbeta primers and 13 Jbeta primers. TCRdb keeps only in-frame clones here, not all; method: immunoSEQ multiplex PCR. The sample has 150,000 to 200,000 clones, 86% seen once; the top ten hold roughly 2%. The sequenced sample was PBMCs. The receptor source for this set is a woman younger than 30 in good health and CMV-seronegative.

This chain links TRBV11-2 with TRBJ2-3, with D unclear. Germline V CDR1 and CDR2: SGHAT, FQNNGV. V lost 2 bases and J 5 bases, leaving 5 bases between the germline ends. This CDR3 is 12 amino acids long. CDR3 bases: TGTGCCAGCAGCTTAACAGAAGATACGCAGTATTTT. Translating gives CASSLTEDTQYF.

The J gene is TRBJ2-3, the V gene TRBV28, with 7 bases matching TRBD1. Germline-derived CDR1 and CDR2 are MDHEN and SYDVKM. The CDR3 contains 14 residues. With 6 bases clipped from V and 5 bases from J, the junction kept 8 bases outside the gene matches. The CDR3 loop is CASRPDRYIDTQYF. CDR3 nucleotide sequence: TGTGCCAGCAGACCGGACAGGTATATAGATACGCAGTATTTT.

This sequence joins TRBV28 and TRBJ1-5, with D unclear. The CDR3 contains 16 residues. The V end lost 0 bases, the J end lost 3 bases, and 12 bases lay between the germline ends. Germline V lookup: CDR1 MDHEN, CDR2 SYDVKM. The CDR3 protein is CASSLWEAINNQPQHF. Here the CDR3 DNA reads TGTGCCAGCAGTTTATGGGAGGCTATTAACAATCAGCCCCAGCATTTT.

This clone was detected only once. The chain has TRBV5-1 and TRBJ2-5; D possibly corresponds to TRBD1 (6 bases). The ends were cut back, 4 bases at V and 3 bases at J, with 16 bases in the middle. The CDR3 has 15 residues. Germline V gene sequence: CDR1 SGHRS, CDR2 YFSETQ. This chain's CDR3 is CASSLGGGGEETQYF. The CDR3 DNA reads TGCGCCAGCAGCCTTGGAGGTGGGGGCGAAGAGACCCAGTACTTC.

V usage is TRBV2 and J usage is TRBJ2-7, with D tentatively TRBD1 (5 bases). Germline V lookup: CDR1 SNHLY, CDR2 FYNNEI. V shed 6 bases and J shed 3 bases, with 12 bases lying between them. This CDR3 spans 13 amino acids. The CDR3 protein is CASSGRQNYEQYF. The CDR3 DNA follows: TGTGCCAGCAGCGGTAGACAGAACTACGAGCAGTACTTC.

The count of this clone is one. The J gene is TRBJ1-6, the V gene TRBV6-1, with TRBD1 identical over 10 bases. Germline V gene sequence: CDR1 MNHNS, CDR2 SASEGT. V gave up 6 bases and J gave up 7 bases; unmatched junction bases: 6. This CDR3 has 15 residues. The chain's CDR3 is CASSGGTGDNSPLHF. CDR3 DNA: TGTGCCAGCAGCGGCGGGACAGGGGACAATTCACCCCTCCACTTT.

J is TRBJ1-5 and V is TRBV6-6; 7 nucleotides agree with TRBD1. The CDR3 extends over 16 amino acids. Germline CDR1 reads MNHNY; CDR2 reads SVGAGI (reference sequence). J was trimmed by 7 bases and V by 2 bases; bases with no gene match: 11. CDR3 in amino acids: CASSYAPRGPLQPQHF. The CDR3 DNA reads as TGTGCCAGCAGTTACGCTCCTAGGGGGCCACTCCAGCCCCAGCATTTT.

The chain joins TRBV11-2 to TRBJ1-1; D is ambiguous. Germline V CDR1 and CDR2: SGHAT, FQNNGV. The CDR3 is made up of 11 amino acids. V was shortened by 3 bases and J by 11 bases, with 10 bases between the two germline ends. The CDR3 region has the DNA TGTGCCAGCAGCTTTTTCACTATGGCTTTCTTT. This gives the protein CASSFFTMAFF.

V gene TRBV2 combines with J gene TRBJ2-2, with 11 positions matching TRBD2. Germline loops: CDR1 SNHLY, CDR2 FYNNEI. The V gene end was trimmed by 6 bases and the J gene end by 5 bases; junction bases not matched to a gene: 8. The CDR3 consists of 16 residues. CDR3 bases: TGTGCCAGCAGAGCCACTAGCGGGAGTCGTACCGGGGAGCTGTTTTTT. It encodes CASRATSGSRTGELFF. Variable domain in full (rest from reference TRBV2 and TRBJ2-2): EPEVTQTPSHQVTQMGQEVILRCVPISNHLYFYWYRQILGQKVEFLVSFYNNEISEKSEIFDDQFSVERPDGSNFTLKIRSTKLEDSAMYFCASRATSGSRTGELFFGEGSRLTVL.

The V and J genes are TRBV27 and TRBJ2-7, with 11 bases aligning to TRBD1. CDR1 MNHEY and CDR2 SMNVEV come from the germline V gene (reference sequence). There are 15 residues in the CDR3. J was trimmed by 4 bases and V by 0 bases; bases with no gene match: 2. The CDR3 nucleotides are TGTGCCAGCAGTTTATCGGGACAGGGGGTTTACGAGCAGTACTTC. Residues: CASSLSGQGVYEQYF.

The CDR3 bases are TGTGCCAGCTCACCCAGGGGATCTAATGAAAAACTGTTTTTT. It is translated as CASSPRGSNEKLFF. The chain joins TRBV18 to TRBJ1-4, with a tentative D call TRBD1 (6 bases). The germline CDR1 and CDR2 sequences are KGHSH and LQKENI. Trimming removed 3 bases at V and 3 bases at J, with 8 bases between. CDR3 length: 14 amino acids.

The chain carries TRBV7-8 and TRBJ2-1, with 10 bases fitting TRBD2. CDR1 and CDR2 from the germline V gene are SGHVS and FQNEAQ. V gave up 4 bases and J gave up 4 bases; unmatched junction bases: 13. CDR3 length equals 18 residues. CDR3 DNA: TGTGCCAGCAGCTCGGGATTAGCGGGGGGCTTTCTTTACAATGAGCAGTTCTTC. It is translated as CASSSGLAGGFLYNEQFF. Combining the CDR3 with reference TRBV7-8 and TRBJ2-1 gives the whole variable domain GAGVSQSPRYKVAKRGQDVALRCDPISGHVSLFWYQQALGQGPEFLTYFQNEAQLDKSGLPSDRFFAERPEGSVSTLKIQRTQQEDSAVYLCASSSGLAGGFLYNEQFFGPGTRLTVL.

The chain links TRBV20-1 to TRBJ1-6; D might be TRBD1 (6 bases). V was cut by 6 bases and J by 10 bases, with 10 bases left in between. From germline, CDR1 is DFQATT and CDR2 SNEGSKA (reference sequence). The CDR3 runs 11 residues. CDR3 sequence reads: CSAGGGSPLHF. The DNA for the CDR3 is TGCAGTGCAGGGGGTGGGTCACCCCTCCACTTT.

The chain combines TRBV28 with TRBJ1-1; tentative D call: TRBD1 (5 bases). V was pared by 4 bases and J by 0 bases, with 12 bases between. Germline CDR1 and CDR2: MDHEN and SYDVKM. The CDR3 has 15 amino acids. CDR3 in DNA: TGTGCCAGCAGTTGGGGCAGCATCATGAACACTGAAGCTTTCTTT. This sequence encodes CASSWGSIMNTEAFF.

The chain is built from TRBV10-3 and TRBJ2-1, with 8 bases identical to TRBD1. There are 15 residues in the CDR3. CDR1 is ENHRY and CDR2 is SYGVKD in the germline V gene. Trimming at V came to 10 bases and at J to 4 bases, leaving 12 bases not matched to a gene. The CDR3 protein is CATRPTGAEYNEQFF. The CDR3 region has the DNA TGTGCCACTAGACCGACAGGGGCGGAATACAATGAGCAGTTCTTC.

The J gene is TRBJ2-7, the V gene TRBV7-8, with no clear D. Germline V gene sequence: CDR1 SGHVS, CDR2 FQNEAQ. CDR3 length: 14 residues. V was trimmed by 7 bases and J by 6 bases, leaving 19 bases between them. The CDR3 protein is CASTLGSLRSEQYF. The CDR3 region has the DNA TGTGCCAGCACCCTAGGATCTCTGCGCTCCGAGCAGTACTTC.

V gene TRBV18 combines with J gene TRBJ1-2; D is unclear. Per the germline V gene, CDR1 is KGHSH and CDR2 is LQKENI. The CDR3 sequence is 13 residues long. V lost 3 bases to trimming and J lost 2 bases, with 7 bases between them. CDR3 nucleotide sequence: TGTGCCAGCTCACCGGAGTTGAACTATGGCTACACCTTC. Amino acids: CASSPELNYGYTF.

The chain is built from TRBV15 and TRBJ2-3; no reliable D call. CDR3 size: 14 residues. V was trimmed by 1 base and J by 6 bases, leaving 11 bases between them. Germline CDR1 reads LNHNV; CDR2 reads YYDKDF (reference sequence). The DNA for the CDR3 is TGTGCCACCAGCAGAGGATCTAACGGGGATACGCAGTATTTT. The encoded protein is CATSRGSNGDTQYF.

The chain recombines TRBV4-1 with TRBJ2-5; perhaps TRBD2 as D (6 bases). The germline gives CDR1 MGHRA, CDR2 YSYEKL. The CDR3 contains 16 residues. V dropped 2 bases and J dropped 2 bases, with 15 bases sitting between them. The CDR3 coding sequence is TGCGCCAGCAGCCAAAACCCTACCGGGAGACAAGAGACCCAGTACTTC. Translating it yields CASSQNPTGRQETQYF.

This chain uses TRBV7-2 with TRBJ2-5; D gene unclear. The CDR3 is 15 amino acids. Germline CDR1 SGHTA, CDR2 FQGNSA. The V and J ends lost 2 bases and 4 bases respectively, with 14 bases between them. The CDR3 region is CASSLMGTHRETQYF. The CDR3 DNA reads TGTGCCAGCAGCTTAATGGGCACTCACCGAGAGACCCAGTACTTC. Complete variable domain (other parts from reference TRBV7-2 and TRBJ2-5): GAGVSQSPSNKVTEKGKDVELRCDPISGHTALYWYRQSLGQGLEFLIYFQGNSAPDKSGLPSDRFSAERTGGSVSTLTIQRTQQEDSAVYLCASSLMGTHRETQYFGPGTRLLVL.

V usage is TRBV10-3 and J usage is TRBJ1-3, with D hard to call. V was pared by 2 bases and J by 0 bases, with 5 bases between. CDR3 length equals 14 residues. Germline CDR1 ENHRY, CDR2 SYGVKD. CDR3 amino acids: CAISEESSGNTIYF. The CDR3 nucleotides read TGTGCCATCAGTGAGGAGTCCTCTGGAAACACCATATATTTT.

This chain uses TRBV2 with TRBJ1-2; TRBD1 is a possible D gene (6 bases). Germline V gene lookup returns CDR1 SNHLY and CDR2 FYNNEI. The CDR3 is 15 residues long. Trimming removed 6 bases at V and 4 bases at J, with 18 bases between. CDR3 sequence reads: CASRSLQGVLYGYTF. The DNA of the CDR3 is TGTGCCAGCAGGAGCCTACAGGGAGTCCTCTATGGCTACACCTTC.

The rearrangement links TRBV9 to TRBJ2-7; no definite D call. Trimming pared 0 bases from V and 0 bases from J, leaving 13 bases between. In germline, CDR1 is SGDLS, CDR2 YYNGEE. The CDR3 is 16 residues long. The CDR3 bases are TGTGCCAGCAGCGTAGGGTTACTGGAGAGCTCCTACGAGCAGTACTTC. Residues: CASSVGLLESSYEQYF.

This clone has more than one count but fewer than ten. V and J are TRBV2 and TRBJ1-4; unclear D gene. The CDR3 contains 13 residues. Trimming stripped 4 bases from V and 6 bases from J, with 9 bases between. Germline V lookup: CDR1 SNHLY, CDR2 FYNNEI. This chain's CDR3 is CASSASVDEKLFF. CDR3 in DNA: TGTGCCAGCAGTGCCTCGGTCGATGAAAAACTGTTTTTT.

The V gene is TRBV7-2, the J gene TRBJ2-1; D call uncertain. With 1 base removed from V and 8 bases from J, the gap between germline ends came to 9 bases. The CDR3 has 13 residues. The germline CDR1 and CDR2 sequences are SGHTA and FQGNSA. The CDR3 is CASSLGRVDEQFF. In DNA form, the CDR3 reads TGTGCCAGCAGCTTAGGCCGAGTGGATGAGCAGTTCTTC. Based on the CDR3 plus reference TRBV7-2 and TRBJ2-1, the full variable domain is GAGVSQSPSNKVTEKGKDVELRCDPISGHTALYWYRQSLGQGLEFLIYFQGNSAPDKSGLPSDRFSAERTGGSVSTLTIQRTQQEDSAVYLCASSLGRVDEQFFGPGTRLTVL.

The chain has TRBV11-2 and TRBJ1-1; D is unresolved. Trimming shortened V by 5 bases and J by 4 bases, and 11 bases separated the two germline ends. The germline V gene has CDR1 SGHAT and CDR2 FQNNGV. The CDR3 is 13 amino acids. CDR3 sequence reads: CASSRTSSTEAFF. The CDR3 nucleotides are TGTGCCAGCAGCCGTACCTCGAGCACTGAAGCTTTCTTT.

This rearrangement joins TRBV6-5 to TRBJ2-3, with no clear D. CDR1 is MNHEY, CDR2 SVGAGI, per germline. The V end lost 0 bases, the J end lost 2 bases, and 9 bases lay between the germline ends. This CDR3 region has 15 residues. The CDR3 sequence: CASSYSGSITDTQYF. CDR3 in DNA: TGTGCCAGCAGTTACTCTGGCTCGATCACAGATACGCAGTATTTT.